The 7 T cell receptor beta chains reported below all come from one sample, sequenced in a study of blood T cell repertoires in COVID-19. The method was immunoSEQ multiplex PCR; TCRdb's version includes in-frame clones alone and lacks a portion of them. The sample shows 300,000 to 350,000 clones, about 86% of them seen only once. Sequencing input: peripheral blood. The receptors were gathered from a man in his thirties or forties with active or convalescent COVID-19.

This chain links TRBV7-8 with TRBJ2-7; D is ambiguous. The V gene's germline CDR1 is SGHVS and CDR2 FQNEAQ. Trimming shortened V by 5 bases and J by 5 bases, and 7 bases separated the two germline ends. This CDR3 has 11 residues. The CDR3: CASSHEDEQYF. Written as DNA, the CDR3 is TGTGCCAGCAGCCACGAGGACGAGCAGTACTTC.

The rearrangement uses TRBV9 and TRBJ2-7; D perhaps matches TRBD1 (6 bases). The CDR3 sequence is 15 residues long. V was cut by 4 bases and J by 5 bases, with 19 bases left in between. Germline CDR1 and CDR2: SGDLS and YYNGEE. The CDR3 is CASSHSPTGLDEQYF. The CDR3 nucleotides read TGTGCCAGCAGCCACTCCCCCACAGGGCTTGACGAGCAGTACTTC.

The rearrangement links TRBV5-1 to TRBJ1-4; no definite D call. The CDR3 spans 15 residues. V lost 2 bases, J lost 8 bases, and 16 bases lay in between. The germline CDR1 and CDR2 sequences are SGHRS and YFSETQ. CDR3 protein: CASSFEDSLGEKLFF. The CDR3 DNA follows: TGCGCCAGCAGCTTTGAGGACTCATTAGGAGAAAAACTGTTTTTT.

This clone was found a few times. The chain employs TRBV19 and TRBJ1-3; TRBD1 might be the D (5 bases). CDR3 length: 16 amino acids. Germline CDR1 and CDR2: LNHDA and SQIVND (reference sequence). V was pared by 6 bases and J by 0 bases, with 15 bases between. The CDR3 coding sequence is TGTGCCAGTAGGTCCGACCCGGGACTCTCTGGAAACACCATATATTTT. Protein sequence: CASRSDPGLSGNTIYF.

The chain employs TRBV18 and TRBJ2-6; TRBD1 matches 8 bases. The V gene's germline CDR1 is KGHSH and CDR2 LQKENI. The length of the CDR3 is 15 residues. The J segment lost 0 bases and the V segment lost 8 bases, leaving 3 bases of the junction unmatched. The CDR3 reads CASGQGYSGANVLTF. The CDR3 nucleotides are TGTGCCAGCGGACAGGGATACTCTGGGGCCAACGTCCTGACTTTC. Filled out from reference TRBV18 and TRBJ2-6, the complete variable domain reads NAGVMQNPRHLVRRRGQEARLRCSPMKGHSHVYWYRQLPEEGLKFMVYLQKENIIDESGMPKERFSAEFPKEGPSILRIQQVVRGDSAAYFCASGQGYSGANVLTFGAGSRLTVL.

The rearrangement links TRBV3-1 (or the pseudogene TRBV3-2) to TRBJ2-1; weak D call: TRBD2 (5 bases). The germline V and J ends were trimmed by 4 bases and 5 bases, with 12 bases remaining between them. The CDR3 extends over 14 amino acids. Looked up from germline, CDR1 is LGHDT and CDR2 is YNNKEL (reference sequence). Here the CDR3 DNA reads TGTGCCAGCAGCCCGTTACCAGCGGACAATGAGCAGTTCTTC. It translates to CASSPLPADNEQFF.

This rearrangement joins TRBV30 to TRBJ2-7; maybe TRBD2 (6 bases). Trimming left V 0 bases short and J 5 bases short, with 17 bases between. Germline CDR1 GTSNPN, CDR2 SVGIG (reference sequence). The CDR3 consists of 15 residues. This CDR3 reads CAWSVPGTQAHEQYF. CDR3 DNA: TGTGCCTGGAGTGTACCCGGGACTCAAGCACACGAGCAGTACTTC.